The subject of this entry is one TCR beta chain. The record originates from a study of control samples from healthy donors and cancer patients. Only in-frame clones appear in the TCRdb table, and some are missing; sequencing was by immunoSEQ multiplex PCR. The data contain about 34,000 clones, around 86% of them singletons. Trimming shortened V by 3 bases and J by 8 bases, and 16 bases separated the two germline ends. The CDR3 consists of 14 residues. Per germline, CDR1 DFQATT and CDR2 SNEGSKA (reference sequence). The receptor's source is a middle-aged woman with lung cancer. The rearrangement links TRBV20-1 to TRBJ1-4, with D maybe TRBD1 (5 bases). The sequenced material came from PBMCs. The CDR3: CSASRPGRWEKLFF. CDR3 DNA sequence: TGCAGTGCTAGTCGACCGGGACGGTGGGAAAAACTGTTTTTT.